These T cell receptor beta chains were read from a single sample in a study of spatial heterogeneity in lung cancer. TCRdb reprocessed the 5' RACE reads with MiXCR, giving one entry per CDR3 protein. There are about 75,000 distinct CDR3 sequences in the sample; 13% occur only once, and 6.5% to 8.5% lies in the top ten. The source was PBMCs, collected at surgery. The receptor set was obtained from a male donor with early-stage non-small cell lung cancer. Both conserved end residues are part of each CDR3. The D gene is left open where the match is weak. Only part of the rows carry a size: once, few, many, or a class if the clone is expanded.

CDR3 length	D gene	clone size	J gene	V gene	CDR3 protein	CDR3 DNA
14	TRBD1	few	TRBJ2-5	TRBV2	CASSSNRDSETQYF	TGTGCCAGCAGCTCAAACCGGGACAGCGAGACCCAGTACTTC
13	TRBD2	NA	TRBJ2-7	TRBV6-6	CATALAGVGEQYF	TGTGCCACCGCCCTAGCGGGAGTCGGAGAGCAGTACTTC
15	NA	few	TRBJ2-7	TRBV2	CASSLGGSGHYEQYF	TGTGCCAGCAGTCTCGGGGGCTCCGGTCACTACGAGCAGTACTTC
15	NA	NA	TRBJ1-1	TRBV7-9	CASSLTFGMNTEAFF	TGTGCCAGCAGCTTAACGTTCGGGATGAACACTGAAGCTTTCTTT
17	TRBD1	NA	TRBJ1-3	TRBV5-1	CASSRGQAKLSGNTIYF	TGCGCCAGCAGCCGGGGACAGGCCAAACTCTCTGGAAACACCATATATTTT
14	NA	many	TRBJ2-3	TRBV6-5	CASSKFLASDTQYF	TGTGCCAGCAGTAAATTTCTAGCGTCGGATACGCAGTATTTT
17	TRBD1	many	TRBJ2-1	TRBV27	CASSLSGTQGYFNEQFF	TGTGCCAGCAGTTTAAGTGGGACACAGGGGTATTTCAATGAGCAGTTCTTC
17	NA	NA	TRBJ2-7	TRBV18	CASSPISFGFDPYEQYF	TGTGCCAGCTCACCGATTTCCTTTGGCTTTGATCCCTACGAGCAGTACTTC
13	NA	many	TRBJ1-5	TRBV24-1	CATRHSAGQPQHF	TGTGCCACCAGGCACTCCGCAGGACAGCCCCAGCATTTT
14	NA	NA	TRBJ1-2	TRBV7-2	CASSLEALIHGYTF	TGTGCCAGCAGCTTAGAGGCACTGATTCATGGCTACACCTTC
14	TRBD1	many	TRBJ2-7	TRBV4-1	CASSHTQGDNEQYF	TGCGCCAGCAGCCATACACAGGGGGACAACGAGCAGTACTTC
15	TRBD1	many	TRBJ2-3	TRBV7-7	CASSLGQPRADTQYF	TGTGCTAGCAGCTTGGGACAGCCGCGGGCAGATACGCAGTATTTT
12	NA	NA	TRBJ2-7	TRBV29-1	CSVERGGYEQYF	TGCAGCGTTGAAAGAGGGGGATACGAGCAGTACTTC
15	NA	many	TRBJ2-1	TRBV4-1	CASSQETGGINEQFF	TGCGCCAGCAGCCAAGAAACTGGCGGAATCAATGAGCAGTTCTTC
14	NA	once	TRBJ2-1	TRBV15	CATSSRARRNEQFF	TGTGCCACCAGCAGCCGAGCGCGGAGGAATGAGCAGTTCTTC
14	NA	many	TRBJ2-2	TRBV5-1	CASSLSTNTGELFF	TGCGCCAGCAGCTTGTCTACGAACACCGGGGAGCTGTTTTTT
14	NA	NA	TRBJ2-7	TRBV10-2	CASSESRWRDEQYF	TGCGCCAGCAGTGAGTCGCGCTGGCGGGACGAGCAGTACTTC
15	NA	NA	TRBJ1-1	TRBV7-9	CASSANLRDQLEAFF	TGTGCCAGCAGCGCCAACCTCCGGGACCAGCTTGAAGCTTTCTTT
11	NA	NA	TRBJ1-1	TRBV5-1	CASSFGAEAFF	TGCGCCAGCAGCTTTGGGGCGGAAGCTTTCTTT
15	NA	few	TRBJ2-1	TRBV4-1	CASSRFLSENNEQFF	TGCGCCAGCAGCCGATTTTTAAGCGAAAACAATGAGCAGTTCTTC
14	NA	few	TRBJ2-7	TRBV30	CAWSVRTGGYEQYF	TGTGCCTGGAGTGTACGAACTGGGGGATACGAGCAGTACTTC
15	TRBD2	NA	TRBJ2-7	TRBV9	CASSAQGGSSYEQYF	TGTGCCAGCAGCGCCCAAGGCGGGAGCTCCTACGAGCAGTACTTC
17	NA	NA	TRBJ2-1	TRBV6-5	CASGTTRAKSSYNEQFF	TGTGCCAGCGGCACCACCCGAGCGAAGAGCTCCTACAATGAGCAGTTCTTC
11	NA	few	TRBJ1-2	TRBV27	CASGLGYGYTF	TGTGCCAGCGGCCTTGGGTATGGCTACACCTTC
14	TRBD1	NA	TRBJ2-7	TRBV3-1	CASSQSTGAHEQYF	TGTGCCAGCAGCCAATCGACAGGGGCCCACGAGCAGTACTTC
13	TRBD1	NA	TRBJ2-5	TRBV29-1	CSVADRGTGTQYF	TGCAGCGTTGCAGACAGGGGGACGGGGACCCAGTACTTC
16	TRBD2	few	TRBJ2-1	TRBV5-1	CASSPGLAMGYNEQFF	TGCGCCAGCAGCCCTGGACTAGCGATGGGTTACAATGAGCAGTTCTTC
15	TRBD1	few	TRBJ2-3	TRBV6-1	CASSVDRGRVDTQYF	TGTGCCAGCAGTGTGGACAGGGGGCGTGTGGATACGCAGTATTTT
18	TRBD2	few	TRBJ2-3	TRBV4-3	CASSQDYASGTSTDTQYF	TGCGCCAGCAGCCAAGATTATGCTAGCGGGACCAGCACAGATACGCAGTATTTT
12	NA	NA	TRBJ2-7	TRBV25-1	CASSAGPHEQYF	TGTGCCAGCAGTGCGGGGCCCCACGAGCAGTACTTC
13	NA	many	TRBJ1-1	TRBV5-1	CASSRTNPELAFF	TGCGCCAGCAGCAGAACTAATCCAGAGCTGGCTTTCTTT
14	NA	NA	TRBJ1-1	TRBV7-9	CASRPSDRATEAFF	TGTGCCAGCAGGCCGTCGGACCGAGCGACTGAAGCTTTCTTT
12	NA	many	TRBJ1-1	TRBV29-1	CSVRWRNTEAFF	TGCAGCGTTCGGTGGCGGAACACTGAAGCTTTCTTT
16	TRBD2	NA	TRBJ2-1	TRBV28	CASIPSGSTSYNEQFF	TGTGCCAGCATTCCTAGCGGGAGCACCTCCTACAATGAGCAGTTCTTC
14	NA	few	TRBJ2-2	TRBV7-9	CASSSRMNTGELFF	TGTGCCAGCAGCTCCCGAATGAACACCGGGGAGCTGTTTTTT
16	NA	few	TRBJ1-5	TRBV4-1	CASSQERGVVNQPQHF	TGCGCCAGCAGCCAAGAGAGGGGGGTAGTAAATCAGCCCCAGCATTTT
17	NA	few	TRBJ1-1	TRBV21-1	CASGGLPKGQLSTEAFF	TGTGCCAGCGGTGGTCTTCCCAAAGGACAGTTATCCACTGAAGCTTTCTTT
13	NA	NA	TRBJ1-6	TRBV29-1	CSVSEGVNSPLHF	TGCAGCGTCTCGGAGGGAGTGAATTCACCCCTCCACTTT
13	TRBD1	many	TRBJ2-5	TRBV10-3	CAIWTGGRETQYF	TGTGCCATCTGGACAGGGGGCAGAGAGACCCAGTACTTC
14	NA	many	TRBJ2-3	TRBV20-1	CSAHGGFRTDTQYF	TGCAGTGCTCACGGCGGGTTCCGGACAGATACGCAGTATTTT
11	NA	NA	TRBJ2-4	TRBV18	CASSGESIQYF	TGTGCCAGCTCAGGGGAGAGCATTCAGTACTTC
19	TRBD2	NA	TRBJ2-7	TRBV18	CASSPPGASGIFSSYEQYF	TGTGCCAGCTCACCCCCCGGAGCTAGCGGGATATTTAGCTCCTACGAGCAGTACTTC
14	TRBD1	few	TRBJ1-1	TRBV7-9	CASSSQGGITEAFF	TGTGCCAGCAGCTCCCAGGGGGGAATCACTGAAGCTTTCTTT
13	NA	many	TRBJ2-7	TRBV2	CASSTDSPYEQYF	TGTGCCAGCAGTACCGACAGCCCCTACGAGCAGTACTTC
11	NA	few	TRBJ2-7	TRBV20-1	CSIRPMDEQYF	TGCAGTATCAGACCGATGGACGAGCAGTACTTC
14	NA	many	TRBJ1-2	TRBV27	CASSLLGARYGYTF	TGTGCCAGCAGTTTACTTGGGGCTCGGTATGGCTACACCTTC
12	NA	few	TRBJ1-6	TRBV27	CASSLRNSPLHF	TGTGCCAGCAGTTTACGGAATTCACCCCTCCACTTT
11	TRBD1	many	TRBJ2-7	TRBV29-1	CSFNRGFEQYF	TGCAGCTTCAACAGGGGCTTCGAGCAGTACTTC
14	NA	NA	TRBJ1-1	TRBV3-1	CASSPPWGNDEAFF	TGTGCCAGCAGCCCCCCATGGGGCAACGATGAAGCTTTCTTT
12	NA	once	TRBJ1-1	TRBV6-2/TRBV6-3	CASTNGRTEAFF	TGTGCCAGCACTAACGGGCGCACTGAAGCTTTCTTT
16	NA	NA	TRBJ1-3	TRBV6-6	CASSILQGDSGTTIYF	TGTGCCAGCAGTATCTTACAGGGAGACTCTGGAACCACCATATATTTT
13	NA	NA	TRBJ1-3	TRBV19	CASRTVSGNTIYF	TGTGCCAGTAGGACGGTCTCTGGAAACACCATATATTTT
15	TRBD2	NA	TRBJ2-1	TRBV12-3/TRBV12-4	CASSLAGDRRNEQFF	TGTGCCAGCAGCCTAGCGGGAGACAGGAGGAATGAGCAGTTCTTC
16	TRBD1	NA	TRBJ1-5	TRBV7-2	CASSSPPGQGIQPQHF	TGTGCCAGCAGCTCACCACCGGGACAGGGTATTCAGCCCCAGCATTTT
16	NA	NA	TRBJ2-3	TRBV5-6	CASSLVRGARTDTQYF	TGTGCCAGCAGCTTGGTCAGGGGGGCGCGGACAGATACGCAGTATTTT